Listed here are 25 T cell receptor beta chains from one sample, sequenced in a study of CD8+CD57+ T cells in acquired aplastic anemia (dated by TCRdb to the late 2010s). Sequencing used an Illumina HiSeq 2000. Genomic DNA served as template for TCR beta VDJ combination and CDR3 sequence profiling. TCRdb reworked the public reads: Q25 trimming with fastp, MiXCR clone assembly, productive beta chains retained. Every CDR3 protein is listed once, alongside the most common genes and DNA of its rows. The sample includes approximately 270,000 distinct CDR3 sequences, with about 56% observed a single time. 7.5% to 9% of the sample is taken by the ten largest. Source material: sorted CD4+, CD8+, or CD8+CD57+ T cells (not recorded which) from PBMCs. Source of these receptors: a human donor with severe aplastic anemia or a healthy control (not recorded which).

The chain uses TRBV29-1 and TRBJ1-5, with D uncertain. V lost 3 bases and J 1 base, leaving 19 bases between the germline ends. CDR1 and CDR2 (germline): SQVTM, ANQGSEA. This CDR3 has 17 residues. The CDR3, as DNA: TGCAGCGTTGATGAATCGGGGTACGATCTAAGCAATCAGCCCCAGCATTTT. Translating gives CSVDESGYDLSNQPQHF.

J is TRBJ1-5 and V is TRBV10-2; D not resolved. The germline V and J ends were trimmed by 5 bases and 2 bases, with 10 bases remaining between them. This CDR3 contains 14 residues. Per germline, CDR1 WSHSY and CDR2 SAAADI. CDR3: CASSKDSRNQPQHF. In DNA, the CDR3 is TGCGCCAGCAGTAAAGATTCACGCAATCAGCCCCAGCATTTT.

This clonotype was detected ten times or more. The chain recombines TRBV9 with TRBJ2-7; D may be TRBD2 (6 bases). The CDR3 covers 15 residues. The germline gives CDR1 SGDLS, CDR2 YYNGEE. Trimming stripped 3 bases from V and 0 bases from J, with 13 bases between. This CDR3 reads CASSAGTLSSYEQYF. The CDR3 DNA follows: TGTGCCAGCAGCGCCGGGACTTTGAGCTCCTACGAGCAGTACTTC.

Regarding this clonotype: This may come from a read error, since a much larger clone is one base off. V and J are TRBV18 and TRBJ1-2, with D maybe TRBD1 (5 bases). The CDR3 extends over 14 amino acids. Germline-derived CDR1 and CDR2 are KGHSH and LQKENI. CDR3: CASSSGGMHYGYAF. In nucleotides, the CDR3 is TGTGCCAGCTCATCTGGGGGGATGCACTATGGCTACGCCTTC. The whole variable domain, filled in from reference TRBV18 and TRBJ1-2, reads NAGVMQNPRHLVRRRGQEARLRCSPMKGHSHVYWYRQLPEEGLKFMVYLQKENIIDESGMPKERFSAEFPKEGPSILRIQQVVRGDSAAYFCASSSGGMHYGYAFGSGTRLTVV.

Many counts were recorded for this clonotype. CDR3 nucleotide sequence: TGTGCCAGCAGCGGGGCGGTTACCGGGGAGCTGTTTTTT. Translated: CASSGAVTGELFF. The chain couples TRBV11-3 to TRBJ2-2; possible D gene TRBD1, 5 bases. CDR1 is SGHNT and CDR2 is YENEEA in the germline V gene. V lost 5 bases and J lost 5, with 9 bases in between. This CDR3 comprises 13 residues.

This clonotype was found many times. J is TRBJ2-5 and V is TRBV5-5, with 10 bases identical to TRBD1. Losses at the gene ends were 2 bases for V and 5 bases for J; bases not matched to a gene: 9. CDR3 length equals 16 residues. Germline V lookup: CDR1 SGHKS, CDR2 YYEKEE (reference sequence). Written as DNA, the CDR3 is TGTGCCAGCAGCTTACCTACCGGGACAGGGGTTGAGACCCAGTACTTC. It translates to CASSLPTGTGVETQYF. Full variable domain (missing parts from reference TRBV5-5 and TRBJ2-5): DAGVTQSPTHLIKTRGQQVTLRCSPISGHKSVSWYQQVLGQGPQFIFQYYEKEERGRGNFPDRFSARQFPNYSSELNVNALLLGDSALYLCASSLPTGTGVETQYFGPGTRLLVL.

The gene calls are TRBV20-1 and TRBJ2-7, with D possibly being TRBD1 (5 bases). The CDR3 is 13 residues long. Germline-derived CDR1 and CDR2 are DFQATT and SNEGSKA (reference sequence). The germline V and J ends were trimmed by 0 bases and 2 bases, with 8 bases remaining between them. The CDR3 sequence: CSARDSGTYEQYF. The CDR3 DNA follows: TGCAGTGCTAGAGATTCAGGGACCTACGAGCAGTACTTC.

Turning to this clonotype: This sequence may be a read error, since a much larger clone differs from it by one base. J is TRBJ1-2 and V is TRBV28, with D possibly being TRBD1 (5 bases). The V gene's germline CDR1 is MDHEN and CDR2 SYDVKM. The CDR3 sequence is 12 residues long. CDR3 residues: CASSLRGDGYAF. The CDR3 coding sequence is TGTGCCAGCAGTTTAAGGGGCGATGGCTACGCCTTC.

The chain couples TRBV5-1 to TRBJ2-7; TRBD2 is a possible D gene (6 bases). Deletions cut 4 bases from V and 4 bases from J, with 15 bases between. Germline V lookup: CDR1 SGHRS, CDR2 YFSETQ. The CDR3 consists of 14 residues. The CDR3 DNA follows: TGCGCCAGCAGCGGGGACTCAATCACGTACGAGCAGTACTTC. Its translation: CASSGDSITYEQYF. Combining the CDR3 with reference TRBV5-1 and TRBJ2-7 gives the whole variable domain KAGVTQTPRYLIKTRGQQVTLSCSPISGHRSVSWYQQTPGQGLQFLFEYFSETQRNKGNFPGRFSGRQFSNSRSEMNVSTLELGDSALYLCASSGDSITYEQYFGPGTRLTVT.

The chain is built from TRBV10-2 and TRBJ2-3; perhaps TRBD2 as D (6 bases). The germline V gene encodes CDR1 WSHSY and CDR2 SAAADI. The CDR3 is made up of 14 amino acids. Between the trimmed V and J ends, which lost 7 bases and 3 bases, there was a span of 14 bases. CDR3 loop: CASTTSRGTDTQYF. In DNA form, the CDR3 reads TGCGCCAGCACCACTAGCCGGGGGACAGATACGCAGTATTTT.

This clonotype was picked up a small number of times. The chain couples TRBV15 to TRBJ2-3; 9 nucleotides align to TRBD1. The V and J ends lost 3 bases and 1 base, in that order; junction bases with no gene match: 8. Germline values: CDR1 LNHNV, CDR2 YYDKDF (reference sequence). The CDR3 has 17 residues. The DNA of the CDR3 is TGTGCCACCAGCAGGTTAAGGACAGGGGTAGGCACAGATACGCAGTATTTT. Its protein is CATSRLRTGVGTDTQYF.

Written as DNA, the CDR3 is TGTGCCAGCAGCTTTGGCACCACGAACACTGAAGCTTTCTTT. Translated, it gives CASSFGTTNTEAFF. The genes are TRBV7-9 and TRBJ1-1; D gene uncertain. V lost 3 bases and J lost 1, with 9 bases in between. The CDR3 is 14 residues long. From germline, CDR1 is SEHNR and CDR2 FQNEAQ (reference sequence).

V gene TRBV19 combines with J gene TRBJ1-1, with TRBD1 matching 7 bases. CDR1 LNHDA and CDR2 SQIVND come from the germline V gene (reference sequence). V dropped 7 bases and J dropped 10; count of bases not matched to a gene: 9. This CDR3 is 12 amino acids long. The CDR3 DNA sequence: TGTGCCAGTAACGACAGGGCGCTGACAGCTTTCTTT. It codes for CASNDRALTAFF. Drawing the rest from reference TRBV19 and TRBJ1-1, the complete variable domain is DGGITQSPKYLFRKEGQNVTLSCEQNLNHDAMYWYRQDPGQGLRLIYYSQIVNDFQKGDIAEGYSVSREKKESFPLTVTSAQKNPTAFYLCASNDRALTAFFGQGTRLTVV.

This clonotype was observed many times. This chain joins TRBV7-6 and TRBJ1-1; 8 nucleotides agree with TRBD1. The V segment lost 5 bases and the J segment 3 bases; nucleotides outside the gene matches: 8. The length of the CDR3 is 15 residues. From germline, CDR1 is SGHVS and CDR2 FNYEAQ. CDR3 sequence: CASSPLGQADTEAFF. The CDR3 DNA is TGTGCCAGCAGCCCACTGGGACAGGCTGACACTGAAGCTTTCTTT.

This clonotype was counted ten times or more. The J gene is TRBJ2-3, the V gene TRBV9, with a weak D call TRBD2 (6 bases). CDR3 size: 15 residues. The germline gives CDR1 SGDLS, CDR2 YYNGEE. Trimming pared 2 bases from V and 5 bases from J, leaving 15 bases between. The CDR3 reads CASSVDGTSKDTQYF. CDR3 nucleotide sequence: TGTGCCAGCAGCGTTGACGGGACTTCCAAAGATACGCAGTATTTT.

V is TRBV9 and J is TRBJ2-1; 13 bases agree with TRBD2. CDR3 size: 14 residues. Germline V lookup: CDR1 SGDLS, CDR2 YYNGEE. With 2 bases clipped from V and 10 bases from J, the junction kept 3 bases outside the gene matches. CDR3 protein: CASSVGLAGTEQFF. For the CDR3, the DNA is TGTGCCAGCAGCGTGGGACTAGCGGGGACGGAGCAGTTCTTC. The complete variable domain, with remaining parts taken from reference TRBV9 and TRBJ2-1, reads DSGVTQTPKHLITATGQRVTLRCSPRSGDLSVYWYQQSLDQGLQFLIQYYNGEERAKGNILERFSAQQFPDLHSELNLSSLELGDSALYFCASSVGLAGTEQFFGPGTRLTVL.

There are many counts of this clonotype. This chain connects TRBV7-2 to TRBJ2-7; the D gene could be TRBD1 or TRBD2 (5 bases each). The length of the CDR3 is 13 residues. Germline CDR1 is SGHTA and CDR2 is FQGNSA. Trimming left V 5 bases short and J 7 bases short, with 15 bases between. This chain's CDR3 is CASSRGYPWEQYF. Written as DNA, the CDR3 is TGTGCCAGCAGCCGGGGCTACCCCTGGGAGCAGTACTTC. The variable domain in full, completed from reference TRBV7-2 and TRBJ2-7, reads GAGVSQSPSNKVTEKGKDVELRCDPISGHTALYWYRQSLGQGLEFLIYFQGNSAPDKSGLPSDRFSAERTGGSVSTLTIQRTQQEDSAVYLCASSRGYPWEQYFGPGTRLTVT.

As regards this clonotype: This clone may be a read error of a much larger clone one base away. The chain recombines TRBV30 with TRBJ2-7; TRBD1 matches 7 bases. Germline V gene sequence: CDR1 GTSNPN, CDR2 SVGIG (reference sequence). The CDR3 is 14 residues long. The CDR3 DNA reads TGTGCCTGGAGCCTACGACAGGGATTCTACGAGCAGCACTTC. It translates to CAWSLRQGFYEQHF.

CDR3 amino acids: CSASTGSDNEQFF. The CDR3 nucleotides read TGCAGTGCTAGTACGGGATCGGACAATGAGCAGTTCTTC. This sequence joins TRBV20-1 and TRBJ2-1, with a weak D call TRBD2 (5 bases). The CDR3 loop spans 13 amino acids. The ends were cut back, 3 bases at V and 5 bases at J, with 11 bases in the middle. Germline loops: CDR1 DFQATT, CDR2 SNEGSKA (reference sequence).

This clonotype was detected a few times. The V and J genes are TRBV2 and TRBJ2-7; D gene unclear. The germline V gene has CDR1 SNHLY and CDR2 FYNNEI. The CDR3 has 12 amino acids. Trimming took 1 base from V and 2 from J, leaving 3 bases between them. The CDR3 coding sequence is TGTGCCAGCAGTGAAGGGACCTACGAGCAGTACTTC. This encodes CASSEGTYEQYF.

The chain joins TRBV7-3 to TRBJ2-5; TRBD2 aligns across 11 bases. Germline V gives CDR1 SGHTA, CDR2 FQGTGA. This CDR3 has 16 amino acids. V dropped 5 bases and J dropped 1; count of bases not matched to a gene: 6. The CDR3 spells CASSRSGGGTQETQYF. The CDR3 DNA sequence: TGTGCCAGCAGCCGTAGCGGGGGGGGTACCCAAGAGACCCAGTACTTC.

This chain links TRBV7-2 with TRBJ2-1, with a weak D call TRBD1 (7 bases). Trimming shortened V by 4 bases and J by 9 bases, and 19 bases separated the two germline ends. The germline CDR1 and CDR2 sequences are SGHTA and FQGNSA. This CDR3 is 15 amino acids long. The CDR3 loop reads CASSSPGGSRVEQFF. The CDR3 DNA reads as TGTGCCAGCAGCTCACCAGGGGGGAGCAGGGTTGAGCAGTTCTTC. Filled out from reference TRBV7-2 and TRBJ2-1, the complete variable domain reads GAGVSQSPSNKVTEKGKDVELRCDPISGHTALYWYRQSLGQGLEFLIYFQGNSAPDKSGLPSDRFSAERTGGSVSTLTIQRTQQEDSAVYLCASSSPGGSRVEQFFGPGTRLTVL.

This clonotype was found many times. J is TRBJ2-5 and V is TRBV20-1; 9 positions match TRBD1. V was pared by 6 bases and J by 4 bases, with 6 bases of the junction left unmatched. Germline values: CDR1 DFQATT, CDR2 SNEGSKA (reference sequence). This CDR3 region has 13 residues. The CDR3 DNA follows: TGCAGTGCGCAGGACAGGGGCGGAGAGACCCAGTACTTC. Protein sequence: CSAQDRGGETQYF.

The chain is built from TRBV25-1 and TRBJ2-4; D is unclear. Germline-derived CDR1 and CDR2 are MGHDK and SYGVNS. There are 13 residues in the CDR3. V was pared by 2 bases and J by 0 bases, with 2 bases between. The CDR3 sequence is CASSEVAKNIQYF. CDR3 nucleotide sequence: TGTGCCAGCAGTGAAGTAGCCAAAAACATTCAGTACTTC. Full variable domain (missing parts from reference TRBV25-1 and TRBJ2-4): EADIYQTPRYLVIGTGKKITLECSQTMGHDKMYWYQQDPGMELHLIHYSYGVNSTEKGDLSSESTVSRIRTEHFPLTLESARPSHTSQYLCASSEVAKNIQYFGAGTRLSVL.

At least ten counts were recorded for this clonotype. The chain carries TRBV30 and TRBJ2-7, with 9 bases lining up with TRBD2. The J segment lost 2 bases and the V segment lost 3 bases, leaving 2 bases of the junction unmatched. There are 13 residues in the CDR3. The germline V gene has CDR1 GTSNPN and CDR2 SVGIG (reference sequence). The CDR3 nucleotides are TGTGCCTGGAGAGCGGGGGGCACCTACGAGCAGTACTTC. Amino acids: CAWRAGGTYEQYF.